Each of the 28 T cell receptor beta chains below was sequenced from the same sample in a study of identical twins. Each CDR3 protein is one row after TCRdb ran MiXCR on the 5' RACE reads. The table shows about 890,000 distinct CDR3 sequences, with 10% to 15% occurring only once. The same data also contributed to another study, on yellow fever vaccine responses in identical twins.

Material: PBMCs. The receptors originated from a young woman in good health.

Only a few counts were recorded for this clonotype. CDR3: CASSRQVLQETQYF. Here the CDR3 DNA reads TGTGCCAGCAGCCGACAGGTTCTCCAAGAGACCCAGTACTTC. The chain combines TRBV11-2 with TRBJ2-5; a possible D gene is TRBD1 (6 bases). Germline V gene lookup returns CDR1 SGHAT and CDR2 FQNNGV. The CDR3 consists of 14 residues. Trimming took off 5 bases at V and 1 base at J, with 11 bases between the two ends.

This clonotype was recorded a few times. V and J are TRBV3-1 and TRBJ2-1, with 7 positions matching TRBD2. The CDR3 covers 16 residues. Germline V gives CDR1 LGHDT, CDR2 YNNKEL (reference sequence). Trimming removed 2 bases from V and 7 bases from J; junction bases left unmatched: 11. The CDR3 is CASSQSSGLITNEQFF. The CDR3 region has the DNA TGTGCCAGCAGCCAAAGTAGCGGGTTGATTACTAATGAGCAGTTCTTC.

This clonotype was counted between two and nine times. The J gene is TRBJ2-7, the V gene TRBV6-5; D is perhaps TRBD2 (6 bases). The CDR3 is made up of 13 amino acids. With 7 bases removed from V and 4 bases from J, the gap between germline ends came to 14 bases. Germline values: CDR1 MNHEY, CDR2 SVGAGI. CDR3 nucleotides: TGTGCCAGCATTAAGTTGGGGACTTACGAGCAGTACTTC. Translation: CASIKLGTYEQYF.

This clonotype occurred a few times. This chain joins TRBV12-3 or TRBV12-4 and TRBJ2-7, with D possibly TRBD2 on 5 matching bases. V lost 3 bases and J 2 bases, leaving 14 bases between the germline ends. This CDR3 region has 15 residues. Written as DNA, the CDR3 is TGTGCCAGCAGTTTTAGACGTCGGGAAACCTACGAGCAGTACTTC. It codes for CASSFRRRETYEQYF.

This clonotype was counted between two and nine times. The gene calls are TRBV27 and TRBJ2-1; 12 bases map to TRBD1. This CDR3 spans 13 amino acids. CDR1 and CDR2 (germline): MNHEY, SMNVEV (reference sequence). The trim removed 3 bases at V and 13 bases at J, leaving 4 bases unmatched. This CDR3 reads CASSFWDRGLQFF. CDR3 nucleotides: TGTGCCAGCAGTTTCTGGGACAGGGGGCTTCAGTTCTTC.

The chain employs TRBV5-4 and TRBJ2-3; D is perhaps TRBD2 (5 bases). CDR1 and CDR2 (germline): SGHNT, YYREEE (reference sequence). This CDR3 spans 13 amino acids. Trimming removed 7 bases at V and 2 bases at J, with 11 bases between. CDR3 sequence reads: CASLKRNTDTQYF. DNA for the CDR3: TGTGCCAGCTTAAAGCGGAACACAGATACGCAGTATTTT.

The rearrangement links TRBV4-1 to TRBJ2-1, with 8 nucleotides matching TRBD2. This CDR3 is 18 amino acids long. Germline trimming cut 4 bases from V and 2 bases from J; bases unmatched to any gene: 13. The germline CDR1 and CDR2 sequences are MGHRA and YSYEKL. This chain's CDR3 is CASSPHSGAILTYNEQFF. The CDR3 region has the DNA TGCGCCAGCAGCCCTCATAGCGGGGCGATTCTGACCTACAATGAGCAGTTCTTC.

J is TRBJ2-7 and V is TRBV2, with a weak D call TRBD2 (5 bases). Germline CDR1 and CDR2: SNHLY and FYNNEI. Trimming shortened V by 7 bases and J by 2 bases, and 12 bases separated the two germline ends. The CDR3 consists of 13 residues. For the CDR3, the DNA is TGTGCCAGCATCGTGGGGAGAACCTACGAGCAGTACTTC. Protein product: CASIVGRTYEQYF.

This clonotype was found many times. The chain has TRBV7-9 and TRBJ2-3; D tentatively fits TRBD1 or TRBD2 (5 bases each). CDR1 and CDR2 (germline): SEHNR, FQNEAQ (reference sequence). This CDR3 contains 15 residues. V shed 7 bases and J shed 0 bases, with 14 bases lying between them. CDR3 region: CASTPGRASTDTQYF. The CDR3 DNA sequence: TGTGCCAGCACCCCAGGGCGGGCTAGCACAGATACGCAGTATTTT.

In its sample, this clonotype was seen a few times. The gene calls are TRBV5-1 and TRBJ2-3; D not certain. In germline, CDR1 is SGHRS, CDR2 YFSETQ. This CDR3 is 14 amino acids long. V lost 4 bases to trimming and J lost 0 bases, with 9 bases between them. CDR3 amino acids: CASSPLMSTDTQYF. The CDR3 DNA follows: TGCGCCAGCAGCCCCCTAATGAGCACAGATACGCAGTATTTT.

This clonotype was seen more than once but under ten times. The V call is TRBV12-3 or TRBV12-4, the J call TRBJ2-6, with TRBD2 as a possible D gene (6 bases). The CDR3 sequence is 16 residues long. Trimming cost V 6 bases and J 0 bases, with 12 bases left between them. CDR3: CASSRGLSSGANVLTF. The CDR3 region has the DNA TGTGCCAGCAGCCGGGGACTCAGCTCTGGGGCCAACGTCCTGACTTTC.

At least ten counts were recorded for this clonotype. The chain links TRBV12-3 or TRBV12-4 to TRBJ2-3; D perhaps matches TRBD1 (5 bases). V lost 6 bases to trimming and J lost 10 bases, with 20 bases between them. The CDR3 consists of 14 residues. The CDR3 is CASRTVWGPSSQYF. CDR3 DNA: TGTGCCAGCAGAACCGTTTGGGGCCCCTCGTCGCAGTATTTT.

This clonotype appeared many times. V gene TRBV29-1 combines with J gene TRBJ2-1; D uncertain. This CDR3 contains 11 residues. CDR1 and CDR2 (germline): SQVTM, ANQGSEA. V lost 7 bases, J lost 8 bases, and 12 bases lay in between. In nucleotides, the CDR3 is TGCAGCGCCAAAGAGTGGGATGAGCAGTTCTTC. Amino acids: CSAKEWDEQFF.

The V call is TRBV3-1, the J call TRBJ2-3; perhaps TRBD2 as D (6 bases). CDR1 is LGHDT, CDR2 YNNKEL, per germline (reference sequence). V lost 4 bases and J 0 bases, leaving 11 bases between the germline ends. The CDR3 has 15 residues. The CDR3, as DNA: TGTGCCAGCAGCCTAGCGGACCTTAGCACAGATACGCAGTATTTT. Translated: CASSLADLSTDTQYF.

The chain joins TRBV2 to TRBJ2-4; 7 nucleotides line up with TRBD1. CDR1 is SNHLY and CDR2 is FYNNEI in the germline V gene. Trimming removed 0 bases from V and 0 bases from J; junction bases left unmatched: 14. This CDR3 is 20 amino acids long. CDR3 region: CASSEAALTRGKLAKNIQYF. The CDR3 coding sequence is TGTGCCAGCAGTGAAGCGGCTCTCACCAGGGGGAAACTAGCCAAAAACATTCAGTACTTC.

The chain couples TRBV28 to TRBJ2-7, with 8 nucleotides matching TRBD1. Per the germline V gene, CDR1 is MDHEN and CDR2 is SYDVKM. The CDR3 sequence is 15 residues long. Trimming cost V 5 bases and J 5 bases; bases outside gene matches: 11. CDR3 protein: CASSGRTGSIHEQYV. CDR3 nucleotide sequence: TGTGCCAGCAGTGGTCGGACAGGGTCAATCCACGAGCAGTACGTC.

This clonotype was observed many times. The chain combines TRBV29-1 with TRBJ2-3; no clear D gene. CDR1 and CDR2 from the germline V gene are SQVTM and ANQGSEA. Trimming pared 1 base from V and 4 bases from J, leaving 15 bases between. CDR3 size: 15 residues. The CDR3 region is CSVEAPDWNPDTQYF. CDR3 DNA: TGCAGCGTTGAAGCTCCCGACTGGAACCCAGATACGCAGTATTTT.

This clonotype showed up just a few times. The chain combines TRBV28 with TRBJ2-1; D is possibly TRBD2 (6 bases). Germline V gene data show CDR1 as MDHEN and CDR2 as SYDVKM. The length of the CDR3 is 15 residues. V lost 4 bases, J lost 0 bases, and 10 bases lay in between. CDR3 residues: CASSSAGFSYNEQFF. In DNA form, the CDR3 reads TGTGCCAGCAGTTCGGCGGGATTCTCCTACAATGAGCAGTTCTTC.

The CDR3 is CSAFDTNYGYTF. In nucleotides, the CDR3 is TGCAGTGCTTTCGACACCAACTATGGCTACACCTTC. The genes are TRBV20-1 and TRBJ1-2; no clear D gene. The CDR3 covers 12 residues. V dropped 5 bases and J dropped 2 bases, with 9 bases sitting between them. Looked up from germline, CDR1 is DFQATT and CDR2 is SNEGSKA (reference sequence).

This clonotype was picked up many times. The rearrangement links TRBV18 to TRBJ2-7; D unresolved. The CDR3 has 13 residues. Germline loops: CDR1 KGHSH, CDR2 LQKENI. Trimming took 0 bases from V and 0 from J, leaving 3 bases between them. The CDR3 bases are TGTGCCAGCTCACCACCGAGCTCCTACGAGCAGTACGTC. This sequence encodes CASSPPSSYEQYV.

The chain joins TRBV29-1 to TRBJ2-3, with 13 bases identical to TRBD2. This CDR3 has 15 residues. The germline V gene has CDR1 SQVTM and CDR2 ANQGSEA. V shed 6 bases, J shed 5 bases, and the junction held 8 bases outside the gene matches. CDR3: CSVTRLAGGGDTQYF. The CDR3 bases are TGCAGCGTCACCAGACTAGCGGGAGGAGGAGATACGCAGTATTTT.

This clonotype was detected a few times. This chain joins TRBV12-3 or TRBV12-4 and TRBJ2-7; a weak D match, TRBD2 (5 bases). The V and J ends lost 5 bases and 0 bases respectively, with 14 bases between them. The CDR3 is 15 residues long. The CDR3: CASSQPLGSSYEQYF. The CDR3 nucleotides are TGTGCCAGCAGTCAACCCCTAGGGAGCTCCTACGAGCAGTACTTC.

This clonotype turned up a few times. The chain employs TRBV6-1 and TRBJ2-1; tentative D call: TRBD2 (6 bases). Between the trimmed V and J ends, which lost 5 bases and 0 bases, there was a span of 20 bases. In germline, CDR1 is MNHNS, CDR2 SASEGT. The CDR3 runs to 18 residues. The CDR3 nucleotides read TGTGCCAGCAGTCCCCTCGAGGGTAGCGGAGCCTCCTACAATGAGCAGTTCTTC. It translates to CASSPLEGSGASYNEQFF.

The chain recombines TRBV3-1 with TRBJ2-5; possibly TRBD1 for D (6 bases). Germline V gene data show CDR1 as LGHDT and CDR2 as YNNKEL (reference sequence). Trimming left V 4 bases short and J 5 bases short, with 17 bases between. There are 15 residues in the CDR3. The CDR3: CASSPPVGQGETQYF. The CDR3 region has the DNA TGTGCCAGCAGCCCCCCCGTGGGCCAGGGGGAGACCCAGTACTTC.

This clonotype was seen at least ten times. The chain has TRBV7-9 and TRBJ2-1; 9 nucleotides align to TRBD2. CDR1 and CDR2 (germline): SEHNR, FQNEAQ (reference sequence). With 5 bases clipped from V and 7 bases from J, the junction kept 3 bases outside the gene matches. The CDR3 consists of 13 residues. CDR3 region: CASSLSGGNEQFF. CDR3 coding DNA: TGTGCCAGCAGCCTCAGCGGGGGGAATGAGCAGTTCTTC.

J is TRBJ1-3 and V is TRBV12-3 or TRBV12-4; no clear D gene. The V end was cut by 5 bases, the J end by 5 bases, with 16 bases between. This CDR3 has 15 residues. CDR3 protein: CASSVAAGRRNTIYF. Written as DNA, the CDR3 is TGTGCCAGCAGTGTGGCGGCTGGGCGGCGAAACACCATATATTTT.

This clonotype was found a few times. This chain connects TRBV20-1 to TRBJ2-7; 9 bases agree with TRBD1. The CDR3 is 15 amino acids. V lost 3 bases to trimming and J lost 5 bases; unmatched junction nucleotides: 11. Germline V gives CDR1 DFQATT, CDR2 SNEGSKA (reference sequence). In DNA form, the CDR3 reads TGCAGTGCTAGTGGCCGGGGACAGGGATACAACGAGCAGTACGTC. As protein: CSASGRGQGYNEQYV.

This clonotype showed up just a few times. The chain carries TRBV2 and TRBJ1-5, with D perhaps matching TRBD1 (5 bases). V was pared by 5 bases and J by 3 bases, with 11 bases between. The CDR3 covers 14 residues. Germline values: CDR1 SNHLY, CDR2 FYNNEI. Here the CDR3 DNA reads TGTGCCAGCAGTTCTCAGGGTATCAATCAGCCCCAGCATTTT. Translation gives CASSSQGINQPQHF.